The 25 T cell receptor beta chains given below trace back to one sample, sequenced in a study of OX40 agonist ivuxolimab in advanced cancers. Sequenced by immunoSEQ multiplex PCR; TCRdb stores in-frame clones only, minus some. The sample carries tens of thousands of clones, 83% recorded once. The source was CD4+ or CD8+ T cells sorted from blood, collected in a trial of the OX40 agonist ivuxolimab. The receptors were sampled from an adult with an advanced solid tumor such as melanoma, head and neck, liver or kidney cancer.

J is TRBJ2-3 and V is TRBV5-1, with TRBD2 matching over 8 bases. CDR1 is SGHRS and CDR2 is YFSETQ in the germline V gene. V lost 0 bases and J lost 2; bases outside the gene matches: 8. This CDR3 spans 17 amino acids. The CDR3 sequence: CASSLGLAGSTTDTQYF. CDR3 nucleotides: TGCGCCAGCAGCTTGGGGCTAGCGGGCTCAACCACAGATACGCAGTATTTT.

The chain joins TRBV19 to TRBJ2-5; D may be TRBD2 (6 bases). This CDR3 is 14 amino acids long. CDR1 and CDR2 (germline): LNHDA, SQIVND (reference sequence). V gave up 3 bases and J gave up 1 base, with 9 bases separating them. CDR3 amino acids: CASSIPGLQETQYF. The CDR3 DNA reads as TGTGCCAGTAGTATCCCGGGACTCCAAGAGACCCAGTACTTC.

V gene TRBV6-5 combines with J gene TRBJ1-6, with 7 bases lining up with TRBD1. There are 15 residues in the CDR3. V gave up 6 bases and J gave up 9 bases; unmatched junction bases: 11. Germline V gene lookup returns CDR1 MNHEY and CDR2 SVGAGI. CDR3 DNA sequence: TGTGCCAGCAGCACAGGGGAGCCGTCCACTTCACCCCTCCACTTT. Its translation: CASSTGEPSTSPLHF.

This clone was recorded only once. Other DNA sequences in the same sample also yield this CDR3. The V and J genes are TRBV19 and TRBJ1-5; 8 bases agree with TRBD1. Per the germline V gene, CDR1 is LNHDA and CDR2 is SQIVND (reference sequence). The CDR3 is 15 amino acids. Trimming cost V 3 bases and J 2 bases; bases outside gene matches: 3. The CDR3 protein is CASSIGTGGNQPQHF. The CDR3 nucleotides are TGTGCCAGTAGTATCGGGACAGGAGGCAATCAGCCCCAGCATTTT.

The chain is built from TRBV9 and TRBJ2-5, with 12 bases lining up with TRBD1. Germline-derived CDR1 and CDR2 are SGDLS and YYNGEE. After removal of 3 bases from V and 2 bases from J, the junction contained 8 bases not matched to a gene. This CDR3 spans 17 amino acids. The CDR3 nucleotides are TGTGCCAGCAGCGACTCAGGGACAGGGGGCCATCAAGAGACCCAGTACTTC. The encoded protein is CASSDSGTGGHQETQYF.

The genes are TRBV28 and TRBJ1-1; maybe TRBD1 (6 bases). V dropped 5 bases and J dropped 7 bases, with 14 bases sitting between them. In germline, CDR1 is MDHEN, CDR2 SYDVKM. The CDR3 extends over 13 amino acids. The CDR3 spells CASSPEGGLEAFF. CDR3 nucleotide sequence: TGTGCCAGCAGTCCCGAGGGGGGACTTGAAGCTTTCTTT.

The J gene is TRBJ1-6, the V gene TRBV6-1; 9 bases align to TRBD1. This CDR3 comprises 14 residues. V lost 6 bases and J lost 9; bases outside the gene matches: 6. Germline-derived CDR1 and CDR2 are MNHNS and SASEGT. The CDR3 reads CASRPGQGFSPLHF. CDR3 sequence (DNA): TGTGCCAGCAGGCCGGGACAGGGTTTTTCACCCCTCCACTTT.

This chain uses TRBV30 with TRBJ2-5, with 7 nucleotides matching TRBD1. The CDR3 extends over 15 amino acids. With 3 bases clipped from V and 1 base from J, the junction kept 8 bases outside the gene matches. The V gene's germline CDR1 is GTSNPN and CDR2 SVGIG (reference sequence). For the CDR3, the DNA is TGTGCCTGGAGCCGCTTAGGGACAGCCCAAGAGACCCAGTACTTC. Encoded protein: CAWSRLGTAQETQYF.

V gene TRBV6-5 combines with J gene TRBJ1-2; D unclear. V was clipped by 6 bases and J by 4 bases, with 12 bases between them. The length of the CDR3 is 13 residues. Germline CDR1 MNHEY, CDR2 SVGAGI. CDR3 sequence: CASSLSGRYGYTF. CDR3 nucleotide sequence: TGTGCCAGCAGCCTAAGCGGACGCTATGGCTACACCTTC.

The chain combines TRBV15 with TRBJ2-7; 8 bases match TRBD1. The germline CDR1 and CDR2 sequences are LNHNV and YYDKDF (reference sequence). J gave up 3 bases and V 8 bases, and 15 bases lay outside the gene matches. The CDR3 is 16 amino acids. CDR3 residues: CATPFGPDRESYEQYF. In DNA, the CDR3 is TGTGCCACCCCTTTTGGGCCGGACAGGGAGAGCTACGAGCAGTACTTC. The full variable domain, in which reference TRBV15 and TRBJ2-7 provide the parts outside the CDR3, is DAMVIQNPRYQVTQFGKPVTLSCSQTLNHNVMYWYQQKSSQAPKLLFHYYDKDFNNEADTPDNFQSRRPNTSFCFLDIRSPGLGDTAMYLCATPFGPDRESYEQYFGPGTRLTVT.

CDR3 DNA: TGTGCCAGCAGCACGATACCAGGGTATACTGAAGCTTTCTTT. It is translated as CASSTIPGYTEAFF. The chain carries TRBV7-9 and TRBJ1-1; D perhaps matches TRBD1 (5 bases). V was cut by 5 bases and J by 5 bases, with 15 bases left in between. The CDR3 has 14 residues. Germline values: CDR1 SEHNR, CDR2 FQNEAQ (reference sequence).

The chain employs TRBV7-9 and TRBJ1-4; D is undetermined. The CDR3 runs 13 residues. Germline loops: CDR1 SEHNR, CDR2 FQNEAQ (reference sequence). The V gene lost 2 bases and the J gene lost 4 bases, with 5 bases spanning the gap. The CDR3 reads CASSLRVNEKLFF. In DNA form, the CDR3 reads TGTGCCAGCAGCTTAAGAGTTAATGAAAAACTGTTTTTT.

CDR3 sequence: CSVVGGNTEAFF. Here the CDR3 DNA reads TGCAGCGTTGTCGGGGGTAACACTGAAGCTTTCTTT. The J gene is TRBJ1-1, the V gene TRBV29-1; possible D gene TRBD1, 5 bases. Looked up from germline, CDR1 is SQVTM and CDR2 is ANQGSEA. The CDR3 extends over 12 amino acids. V lost 4 bases, J lost 2 bases, and 8 bases lay in between.

The gene calls are TRBV10-3 and TRBJ1-5, with TRBD1 matching 8 bases. V was pared by 4 bases and J by 7 bases, with 12 bases of the junction left unmatched. Per the germline V gene, CDR1 is ENHRY and CDR2 is SYGVKD. CDR3 length: 16 amino acids. The CDR3 DNA sequence: TGTGCCATCAGTGGACGCCCGACAGGGGACGGGCAGCCCCAGCATTTT. Translated: CAISGRPTGDGQPQHF.

The V and J genes are TRBV7-9 and TRBJ1-1, with a weak D call TRBD1 (6 bases). V was trimmed by 5 bases and J by 4 bases, leaving 14 bases between them. Looked up from germline, CDR1 is SEHNR and CDR2 is FQNEAQ (reference sequence). The CDR3 extends over 14 amino acids. The CDR3 DNA is TGTGCCAGCAGCCCCCAGGGGCGGACCACTGAAGCTTTCTTT. Translation gives CASSPQGRTTEAFF.

V is TRBV10-3 and J is TRBJ2-7; perhaps TRBD1 as D (7 bases). V lost 10 bases and J lost 9, with 28 bases in between. This CDR3 spans 15 amino acids. The germline gives CDR1 ENHRY, CDR2 SYGVKD. The CDR3 coding sequence is TGTGCCAGCAAGACGCAGGGGGATAAGGGAGCGGGGCAGTACTTC. Its translation is CASKTQGDKGAGQYF.

The rearrangement uses TRBV18 and TRBJ2-4, with D unclear. The CDR3 totals 16 residues. The V and J ends lost 4 bases and 3 bases respectively, with 16 bases between them. Germline V gene sequence: CDR1 KGHSH, CDR2 LQKENI. CDR3 amino acids: CASSHGSQGSKNIQYF. CDR3 coding DNA: TGTGCCAGCTCACACGGATCCCAAGGTAGCAAAAACATTCAGTACTTC.

V and J are TRBV2 and TRBJ2-1, with D tentatively TRBD2 (5 bases). Germline V gene data show CDR1 as SNHLY and CDR2 as FYNNEI. This CDR3 comprises 14 residues. V was clipped by 4 bases and J by 6 bases, with 13 bases between them. As DNA, the CDR3 is TGTGCCAGCAGTGCGACCCGGACTCTCAATGAGCAGTTCTTC. This translates into CASSATRTLNEQFF.

The chain joins TRBV6-1 to TRBJ2-3; the D is unclear. Per the germline V gene, CDR1 is MNHNS and CDR2 is SASEGT. The V gene lost 2 bases and the J gene lost 1 base, with 10 bases spanning the gap. CDR3 length equals 15 residues. CDR3 sequence reads: CASSESHLRTDTQYF. The CDR3 DNA follows: TGTGCCAGCAGTGAATCCCACCTCCGCACAGATACGCAGTATTTT.

CDR3 region: CASSRPGRQKETQYF. CDR3 in DNA: TGTGCCAGCAGCAGACCGGGACGCCAAAAAGAGACCCAGTACTTC. The chain uses TRBV21-1 and TRBJ2-5. TRBV21-1 counts as a pseudogene. The CDR3 is 15 residues long.

V gene TRBV28 combines with J gene TRBJ1-4, with 7 bases that match TRBD1. J was trimmed by 7 bases and V by 5 bases; bases with no gene match: 10. This CDR3 is 15 amino acids long. The germline CDR1 and CDR2 sequences are MDHEN and SYDVKM. DNA for the CDR3: TGTGCCAGCAGTCCTCCCGGGACAGCTCGTGAAAAACTGTTTTTT. It translates to CASSPPGTAREKLFF.

This clone was detected once. Written as DNA, the CDR3 is TGCAGCGTTTCCCAGGTGGTGGATGAAAAACTGTTTTTT. Protein product: CSVSQVVDEKLFF. The chain recombines TRBV29-1 with TRBJ1-4; D gene ambiguous. V shed 5 bases and J shed 6 bases, with 13 bases lying between them. The germline V gene has CDR1 SQVTM and CDR2 ANQGSEA. The CDR3 runs to 13 residues.

The chain uses TRBV28 and TRBJ2-7, with D tentatively TRBD1 (5 bases). Trimming removed 7 bases at V and 6 bases at J, with 13 bases between. Per germline, CDR1 MDHEN and CDR2 SYDVKM. There are 12 residues in the CDR3. CDR3 loop: CASTRVGVEQYF. Here the CDR3 DNA reads TGTGCCAGCACTCGAGTAGGGGTCGAGCAGTACTTC.

The chain joins TRBV23-1 to TRBJ1-5; D not resolved. TRBV23-1 is reported as an ORF; its role is uncertain. The CDR3 covers 14 residues. Trimming removed 6 bases at V and 8 bases at J, with 17 bases between. The CDR3 nucleotides are TGCGCCAGCAGAAATCGGCGGGAAGAGAAGCCCCAGCATTTT. Its translation: CASRNRREEKPQHF.

The chain joins TRBV19 to TRBJ1-5; tentative D call: TRBD1 (5 bases). Deletions cut 7 bases from V and 0 bases from J, with 13 bases between. Germline values: CDR1 LNHDA, CDR2 SQIVND (reference sequence). CDR3 size: 15 residues. CDR3 coding DNA: TGTGCCAGTACCTCAGCCGACAGTAGCAATCAGCCCCAGCATTTT. Protein: CASTSADSSNQPQHF.